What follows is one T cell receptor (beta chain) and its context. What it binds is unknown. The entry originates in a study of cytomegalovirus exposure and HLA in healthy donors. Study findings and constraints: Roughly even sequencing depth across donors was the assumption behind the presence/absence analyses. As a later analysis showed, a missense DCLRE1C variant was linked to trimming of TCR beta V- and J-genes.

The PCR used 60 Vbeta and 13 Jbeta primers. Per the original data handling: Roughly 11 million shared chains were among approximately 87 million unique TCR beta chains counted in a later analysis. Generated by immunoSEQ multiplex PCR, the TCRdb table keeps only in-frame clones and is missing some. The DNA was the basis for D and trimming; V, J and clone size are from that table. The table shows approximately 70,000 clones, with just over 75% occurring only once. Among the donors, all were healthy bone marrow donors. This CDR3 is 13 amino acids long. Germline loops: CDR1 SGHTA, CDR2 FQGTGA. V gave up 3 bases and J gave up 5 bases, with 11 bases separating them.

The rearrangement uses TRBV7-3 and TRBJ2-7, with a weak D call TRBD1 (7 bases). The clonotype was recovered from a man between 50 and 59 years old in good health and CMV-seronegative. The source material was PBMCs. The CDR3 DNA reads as TGTGCCAGCAGCTTCGGAGGGGGCGACGAGCAGTACTTC. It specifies CASSFGGGDEQYF.